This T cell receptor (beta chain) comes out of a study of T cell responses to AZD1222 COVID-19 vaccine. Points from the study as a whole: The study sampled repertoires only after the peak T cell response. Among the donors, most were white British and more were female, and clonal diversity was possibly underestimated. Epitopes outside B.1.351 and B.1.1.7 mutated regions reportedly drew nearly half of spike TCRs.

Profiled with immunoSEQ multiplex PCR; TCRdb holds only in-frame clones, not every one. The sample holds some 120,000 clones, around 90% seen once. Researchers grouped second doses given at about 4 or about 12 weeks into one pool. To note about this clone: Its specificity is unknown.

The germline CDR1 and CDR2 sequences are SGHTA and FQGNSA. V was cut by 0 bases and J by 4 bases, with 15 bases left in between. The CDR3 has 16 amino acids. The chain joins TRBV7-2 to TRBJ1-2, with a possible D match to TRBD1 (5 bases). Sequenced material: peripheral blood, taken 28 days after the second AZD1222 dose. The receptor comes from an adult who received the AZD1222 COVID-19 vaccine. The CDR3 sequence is CASSLAHGTLVYGYTF. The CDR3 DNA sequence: TGTGCCAGCAGCTTAGCCCACGGGACGCTAGTCTATGGCTACACCTTC.